The source of this T cell receptor beta chain is a study of CD8 T cells in Susac syndrome. The RNA input was roughly 0.45 to 1 ug, and it was reverse transcribed with random hexamers. TCRdb processed the immunoSEQ multiplex PCR reads anew with MiXCR; each CDR3 protein has one entry. The profile shows some 200,000 distinct CDR3 sequences, approximately 94% of them singletons. The CDR3 covers 11 residues. From germline, CDR1 is GTSNPN and CDR2 SVGIG (reference sequence). Germline trimming cut 3 bases from V and 10 bases from J; bases unmatched to any gene: 2. The recently defined diagnostic criteria for definite or probable disease were met by the Susac syndrome patients.

This sequence was found in a human donor with Susac syndrome. The sequencing input was CD4+ T cells from PBMCs. This chain uses TRBV30 with TRBJ2-1, with TRBD2 matching over 8 bases. CDR3 in amino acids: CAWSQREEQFF. CDR3 in DNA: TGTGCCTGGAGCCAGCGGGAGGAGCAGTTCTTC.